A single sample gave rise to the 30 T cell receptor beta chains below, sequenced in a study of OX40 agonist ivuxolimab in advanced cancers. The protocol was immunoSEQ multiplex PCR, while the TCRdb copy is restricted to in-frame clones and leaves out a portion. This sample has about 74,000 clones, with approximately 81% found just once. This sample comprised CD4+ or CD8+ T cells sorted from blood, obtained in a trial of the OX40 agonist ivuxolimab. The receptor set was obtained from an adult with an advanced solid tumor such as melanoma, head and neck, liver or kidney cancer.

The chain carries TRBV5-1 and TRBJ2-3, with 12 bases aligning to TRBD1. V trimming: 3 bases; J trimming: 1 base; junction bases outside the gene matches: 3. The CDR3 is 16 amino acids. CDR1 SGHRS and CDR2 YFSETQ come from the germline V gene. In DNA form, the CDR3 reads TGCGCCAGCAGCTCAGGGACAGGGGGCGGCACAGATACGCAGTATTTT. Translation: CASSSGTGGGTDTQYF.

J is TRBJ2-7 and V is TRBV5-8, with D uncertain. Per germline, CDR1 SGHTS and CDR2 YDEGEE. The V and J ends lost 1 base and 2 bases respectively, with 4 bases between them. There are 12 residues in the CDR3. CDR3 protein: CASSLIPYEQYF. Here the CDR3 DNA reads TGTGCCAGCAGCTTGATCCCCTACGAGCAGTACTTC.

Written as DNA, the CDR3 is TGCGCCAGCAGCCCGGTAGGGGGGAGAAGTTCCGAGCAGTACTTC. Translation: CASSPVGGRSSEQYF. V is TRBV5-1 and J is TRBJ2-7; D tentatively fits TRBD1 or TRBD2 (6 bases each). Germline-derived CDR1 and CDR2 are SGHRS and YFSETQ. V lost 4 bases and J lost 6, with 20 bases in between. There are 15 residues in the CDR3.

The gene calls are TRBV5-4 and TRBJ2-3; D gene ambiguous. V gave up 4 bases and J gave up 6 bases, with 15 bases separating them. Germline CDR1 is SGHNT and CDR2 is YYREEE (reference sequence). This CDR3 region has 14 residues. CDR3 loop: CASSLKGLRDTQYF. The CDR3 DNA is TGTGCCAGCAGCCTTAAGGGCCTCCGGGATACGCAGTATTTT.

This chain links TRBV9 with TRBJ2-1; D possibly matches TRBD1 or TRBD2 (5 bases each). The CDR3 is 16 amino acids. V lost 7 bases to trimming and J lost 2 bases, with 19 bases between them. Germline values: CDR1 SGDLS, CDR2 YYNGEE. Here the CDR3 reads CASSSARDRPYNEQFF. CDR3 nucleotide sequence: TGTGCCAGCTCTAGTGCCCGGGACCGCCCCTACAATGAGCAGTTCTTC.

The gene calls are TRBV4-3 and TRBJ1-3, with D hard to call. This CDR3 is built from 13 residues. Germline V gene lookup returns CDR1 LGHNA and CDR2 YSLEER. The ends were cut back, 0 bases at V and 4 bases at J, with 4 bases in the middle. CDR3 in amino acids: CASSQEPGNTIYF. In nucleotides, the CDR3 is TGCGCCAGCAGCCAAGAACCCGGAAACACCATATATTTT.

The chain carries TRBV9 and TRBJ2-7; D is ambiguous. The germline V and J ends were trimmed by 0 bases and 5 bases, with 9 bases remaining between them. This CDR3 spans 13 amino acids. CDR1 and CDR2 (germline): SGDLS, YYNGEE. In DNA form, the CDR3 reads TGTGCCAGCAGCGTAGTACATGGGGACGAGCAGTACTTC. Translating it yields CASSVVHGDEQYF.

The chain links TRBV28 to TRBJ1-2, with 8 bases aligning to TRBD1. V was clipped by 4 bases and J by 5 bases; unmatched bases: 6. Germline lookup yields CDR1 MDHEN and CDR2 SYDVKM. The CDR3 runs to 14 residues. The CDR3 sequence is CASSSGQGRYGYTF. DNA of the CDR3: TGTGCCAGCAGTTCTGGACAGGGCAGGTATGGCTACACCTTC.

The gene calls are TRBV28 and TRBJ1-5; TRBD1 aligns across 12 bases. The V gene end was trimmed by 6 bases and the J gene end by 1 base; junction bases not matched to a gene: 10. The length of the CDR3 is 18 residues. CDR1 and CDR2 from the germline V gene are MDHEN and SYDVKM. CDR3: CASSQGTGGAVSNQPQHF. CDR3 nucleotides: TGTGCCAGCAGCCAGGGGACAGGGGGCGCGGTAAGCAATCAGCCCCAGCATTTT.

The gene calls are TRBV21-1 and TRBJ2-1; the table's D call TRBD1 went unverified against the DNA. TRBV21-1 is recorded as a pseudogene. This CDR3 has 16 amino acids. This CDR3 reads CASSKRRQGSYNEQFF. Here the CDR3 DNA reads TGTGCCAGCAGCAAACGGAGACAGGGATCCTACAATGAGCAGTTCTTC.

The rearrangement links TRBV28 to TRBJ1-2; TRBD1 is a possible D gene (6 bases). V was clipped by 7 bases and J by 2 bases, with 8 bases between them. The CDR3 contains 12 residues. Germline V gives CDR1 MDHEN, CDR2 SYDVKM. As DNA, the CDR3 is TGTGCCAGCACCCAGGGGAACTATGGCTACACCTTC. Translated, it gives CASTQGNYGYTF.

This clone has just a few counts. The chain is built from TRBV5-1 and TRBJ2-2; possibly TRBD2 for D (5 bases). From germline, CDR1 is SGHRS and CDR2 YFSETQ. The V end was cut by 0 bases, the J end by 0 bases, with 9 bases between. The CDR3 totals 16 residues. For the CDR3, the DNA is TGCGCCAGCAGCTTGGACGGACTCCCGAACACCGGGGAGCTGTTTTTT. This gives the protein CASSLDGLPNTGELFF.

V usage is TRBV4-1 and J usage is TRBJ1-2; perhaps TRBD1 as D (5 bases). Germline V lookup: CDR1 MGHRA, CDR2 YSYEKL. The CDR3 runs 18 residues. Trimming pared 4 bases from V and 8 bases from J, leaving 29 bases between. The CDR3 nucleotides read TGCGCCAGCAGCCGCGATCTCTGGGGCGCGGGGCGCGGGGAGGGCTACACCTTC. Encoded protein: CASSRDLWGAGRGEGYTF.

The chain carries TRBV7-2 and TRBJ1-2; unclear D gene. The CDR3 is made up of 12 amino acids. V dropped 1 base and J dropped 4 bases, with 4 bases sitting between them. Germline V CDR1 and CDR2: SGHTA, FQGNSA. The CDR3 here is CASSLGIYGYTF. CDR3 nucleotides: TGTGCCAGCAGCTTAGGGATCTATGGCTACACCTTC.

The chain couples TRBV7-9 to TRBJ2-3; the match to TRBD1 covers 10 bases. CDR3 size: 14 residues. J lost 4 bases, V lost 4 bases, and 2 bases had no gene match. Germline V gives CDR1 SEHNR, CDR2 FQNEAQ (reference sequence). In DNA form, the CDR3 reads TGTGCCAGCAGCTGGGGACAGGGGCCAGATACGCAGTATTTT. This codes for CASSWGQGPDTQYF.

The J gene is TRBJ2-2, the V gene TRBV7-6; 11 nucleotides match TRBD1. The germline CDR1 and CDR2 sequences are SGHVS and FNYEAQ. V was clipped by 10 bases and J by 5 bases; unmatched bases: 6. There are 14 residues in the CDR3. The chain's CDR3 is CATKGTGGTGELFF. As DNA, the CDR3 is TGTGCCACCAAAGGGACAGGGGGAACCGGGGAGCTGTTTTTT. Drawing the rest from reference TRBV7-6 and TRBJ2-2, the complete variable domain is GAGVSQSPRYKVTKRGQDVALRCDPISGHVSLYWYRQALGQGPEFLTYFNYEAQQDKSGLPNDRFSAERPEGSISTLTIQRTEQRDSAMYRCATKGTGGTGELFFGEGSRLTVL.

J is TRBJ1-3 and V is TRBV7-2; D not certain. The CDR3 is 13 residues long. V was cut by 6 bases and J by 0 bases, with 6 bases left in between. From germline, CDR1 is SGHTA and CDR2 FQGNSA. In nucleotides, the CDR3 is TGTGCCAGCAGAACCCCCTCTGGAAACACCATATATTTT. This gives the protein CASRTPSGNTIYF.

The chain links TRBV27 to TRBJ1-5; 7 nucleotides line up with TRBD1. The CDR3 is 16 residues long. Unmatched junction bases numbered 8, after V lost 5 bases and J lost 1 base. In germline, CDR1 is MNHEY, CDR2 SMNVEV (reference sequence). CDR3 coding DNA: TGTGCCAGCAGTCCGACGGGACAGTTAAGCAATCAGCCCCAGCATTTT. Encoded protein: CASSPTGQLSNQPQHF.

V and J are TRBV29-1 and TRBJ2-5; D remains ambiguous. The CDR3 covers 11 residues. V was shortened by 3 bases and J by 3 bases, with 5 bases between the two germline ends. The V gene's germline CDR1 is SQVTM and CDR2 ANQGSEA. CDR3 sequence: CSVDVKETQYF. The CDR3 DNA follows: TGCAGCGTTGATGTCAAAGAGACCCAGTACTTC.

The genes are TRBV6-1 and TRBJ1-1; tentative D call: TRBD1 (6 bases). This CDR3 contains 12 residues. CDR1 and CDR2 (germline): MNHNS, SASEGT. Trimming pared 2 bases from V and 14 bases from J, leaving 15 bases between. CDR3 nucleotide sequence: TGTGCCAGCAGTGAACGGGGGGGCCCCCCGTTCTTT. Amino acid sequence: CASSERGGPPFF.

This clone was seen only a few times. V is TRBV7-8 and J is TRBJ2-1; D gene ambiguous. V lost 5 bases to trimming and J lost 13 bases, with 18 bases between them. Germline V gene sequence: CDR1 SGHVS, CDR2 FQNEAQ. The CDR3 covers 13 residues. CDR3 in amino acids: CASSAALTRVQFF. The CDR3 bases are TGTGCCAGCAGCGCCGCCCTGACCCGCGTCCAGTTCTTC.

The DNA of the CDR3 is TGTGCCAGCAGCCTACTACCGGGACTAGCGGGGAGCTCCTACAATGAGCAGTTCTTC. Residues: CASSLLPGLAGSSYNEQFF. The V call is TRBV7-3, the J call TRBJ2-1; 13 positions agree with TRBD2. CDR1 and CDR2 from the germline V gene are SGHTA and FQGTGA. With 5 bases clipped from V and 0 bases from J, the junction kept 10 bases outside the gene matches. This CDR3 has 19 residues.

V and J are TRBV5-4 and TRBJ1-2; TRBD1 might be the D (5 bases). V was pared by 4 bases and J by 4 bases, with 14 bases between. The CDR3 is 14 residues long. Germline assignment: CDR1 SGHNT and CDR2 YYREEE (reference sequence). CDR3 sequence: CASSTRGTLYGYTF. The DNA for the CDR3 is TGTGCCAGCAGCACCCGAGGGACGCTCTATGGCTACACCTTC.

The chain joins TRBV4-3 to TRBJ2-7; 9 bases match TRBD1. Per the germline V gene, CDR1 is LGHNA and CDR2 is YSLEER. V lost 1 base and J lost 4; bases outside the gene matches: 11. The CDR3 is 17 residues long. The CDR3 DNA is TGCGCCAGCAGCCAAGCGACTCCGGGACAGGGTTCTTACGAGCAGTACTTC. Protein product: CASSQATPGQGSYEQYF.

In its sample, this clone was seen once. The rearrangement joins TRBV5-4 to TRBJ1-4, with no clear D. This CDR3 has 15 residues. Germline values: CDR1 SGHNT, CDR2 YYREEE (reference sequence). Trimming pared 4 bases from V and 8 bases from J, leaving 18 bases between. The DNA for the CDR3 is TGTGCCAGCAGCCAAGCCCAACAGACACGAGAAAAACTGTTTTTT. It yields the protein CASSQAQQTREKLFF.

V and J are TRBV18 and TRBJ2-3; D gene uncertain. Trimming stripped 1 base from V and 0 bases from J, with 5 bases between. The CDR3 length is 14 residues. Germline CDR1 reads KGHSH; CDR2 reads LQKENI. In DNA form, the CDR3 reads TGTGCCAGCTCACCACAAACCAGCACAGATACGCAGTATTTT. The encoded protein is CASSPQTSTDTQYF.

V and J are TRBV18 and TRBJ2-1, with 8 bases that match TRBD1. CDR3 length: 15 amino acids. CDR1 KGHSH and CDR2 LQKENI come from the germline V gene. The V segment lost 1 base and the J segment 8 bases; nucleotides outside the gene matches: 7. The CDR3: CASSPQQGVQHEQFF. In DNA, the CDR3 is TGTGCCAGCTCACCACAACAGGGGGTTCAGCATGAGCAGTTCTTC. Full variable domain (missing parts from reference TRBV18 and TRBJ2-1): NAGVMQNPRHLVRRRGQEARLRCSPMKGHSHVYWYRQLPEEGLKFMVYLQKENIIDESGMPKERFSAEFPKEGPSILRIQQVVRGDSAAYFCASSPQQGVQHEQFFGPGTRLTVL.

This sequence joins TRBV7-2 and TRBJ1-5, with a possible D match to TRBD1 (5 bases). The germline CDR1 and CDR2 sequences are SGHTA and FQGNSA. There are 15 residues in the CDR3. The germline V and J ends were trimmed by 7 bases and 2 bases, with 15 bases remaining between them. The DNA of the CDR3 is TGTGCCAGCACCCTATGGGGGGATGGCAATCAGCCCCAGCATTTT. It codes for CASTLWGDGNQPQHF.

The chain employs TRBV28 and TRBJ2-1, with D possibly being TRBD2 (5 bases). This CDR3 contains 17 residues. Germline V gene lookup returns CDR1 MDHEN and CDR2 SYDVKM. Trimming took 6 bases from V and 0 from J, leaving 18 bases between them. The CDR3 loop reads CASRRAGSAFSYNEQFF. DNA for the CDR3: TGTGCCAGCAGGAGGGCGGGCTCCGCTTTCTCCTACAATGAGCAGTTCTTC.

The CDR3 protein is CASSVSGRRETQYF. The DNA of the CDR3 is TGTGCCAGTAGTGTCAGCGGGAGGAGAGAGACCCAGTACTTC. This rearrangement joins TRBV19 to TRBJ2-5; 9 positions match TRBD2. Per the germline V gene, CDR1 is LNHDA and CDR2 is SQIVND (reference sequence). This CDR3 comprises 14 residues. Unmatched junction bases numbered 5, after V lost 5 bases and J lost 4 bases.